These 27 T cell receptor beta chains were sequenced from one sample in a study of T cell responses to AZD1222 COVID-19 vaccine. TCRdb keeps only in-frame clones here, not all; method: immunoSEQ multiplex PCR. This sample has about 150,000 clones, with about nine tenths found just once. Here the sequenced sample was peripheral blood, taken on day 0 of AZD1222 vaccination. These receptors were obtained from an adult in good health.

This clone was detected once. V usage is TRBV6-5 and J usage is TRBJ2-7; 14 bases fit TRBD2. From germline, CDR1 is MNHEY and CDR2 SVGAGI. Trimming removed 0 bases from V and 6 bases from J; junction bases left unmatched: 4. The length of the CDR3 is 16 residues. CDR3 protein: CASSYSTGLAGVEQYF. CDR3 nucleotides: TGTGCCAGCAGTTACTCGACGGGACTAGCGGGAGTCGAGCAGTACTTC.

V is TRBV5-1 and J is TRBJ1-3; D may be TRBD1 (6 bases). Per the germline V gene, CDR1 is SGHRS and CDR2 is YFSETQ. The V end lost 3 bases, the J end lost 4 bases, and 14 bases lay between the germline ends. The CDR3 runs to 15 residues. CDR3 in DNA: TGCGCCAGCAGCTCCCAGGGGATAGTAGGAAACACCATATATTTT. Its protein is CASSSQGIVGNTIYF.

This chain uses TRBV11-2 with TRBJ2-7; 8 nucleotides line up with TRBD2. This CDR3 has 14 residues. Germline V lookup: CDR1 SGHAT, CDR2 FQNNGV. The V segment lost 5 bases and the J segment 0 bases; nucleotides outside the gene matches: 3. The CDR3 DNA reads TGTGCCAGCAGCAAAAGCGGGAGCTCCTACGAGCAGTACTTC. It encodes CASSKSGSSYEQYF.

This chain links TRBV4-2 with TRBJ2-5, with TRBD2 matching 9 bases. The CDR3 contains 18 residues. Germline V gene data show CDR1 as LGHNA and CDR2 as YNFKEQ. V shed 0 bases, J shed 5 bases, and the junction held 13 bases outside the gene matches. In DNA form, the CDR3 reads TGTGCCAGCAGCCAAGATTGGGGAACCAGCGGGAGGATGGAGACCCAGTACTTC. Protein sequence: CASSQDWGTSGRMETQYF.

This clone came up once. The junction does not match germline at one end; this may be a read error. V usage is TRBV10-3 and J usage is TRBJ2-2, with 11 bases matching TRBD2. CDR1 is ENHRY and CDR2 is SYGVKD in the germline V gene. The CDR3 is 14 residues long. DNA of the CDR3: TGTGCTATCAGTGGGACTAGCGGCACCGGGGAGCTGTTTTTT. Protein sequence: CAISGTSGTGELFF.

The J gene is TRBJ2-5, the V gene TRBV2, with TRBD2 matching 7 bases. With V trimmed by 7 bases and J by 2 bases, 4 bases remained unmatched. This CDR3 contains 13 residues. CDR1 is SNHLY and CDR2 is FYNNEI in the germline V gene. Here the CDR3 DNA reads TGTGCCAGCAAGGCTAGCGGACAAGAGACCCAGTACTTC. Residues: CASKASGQETQYF.

This chain uses TRBV9 with TRBJ2-1; no clear D gene. The CDR3 consists of 11 residues. V was cut by 0 bases and J by 9 bases, with 4 bases left in between. Germline V gene lookup returns CDR1 SGDLS and CDR2 YYNGEE. As DNA, the CDR3 is TGTGCCAGCAGCGTAGAGGGTGAGCAGTTCTTC. This translates into CASSVEGEQFF.

This chain joins TRBV4-3 and TRBJ2-1, with TRBD2 matching 7 bases. This CDR3 has 19 residues. Germline V gene lookup returns CDR1 LGHNA and CDR2 YSLEER. V shed 0 bases and J 4 bases; nucleotides not matched to a gene: 15. The CDR3 nucleotides read TGCGCCAGCAGCCAAGATCAAAGGGAGGTAGGCGGGAGTTACAATGAGCAGTTCTTC. Protein sequence: CASSQDQREVGGSYNEQFF.

The CDR3 reads CASSFGSRGNEQFF. The DNA of the CDR3 is TGTGCCAGCAGCTTTGGGTCCAGGGGGAATGAGCAGTTCTTC. The chain uses TRBV7-2 and TRBJ2-1, with 7 bases aligning to TRBD1. The V segment lost 3 bases and the J segment 7 bases; nucleotides outside the gene matches: 6. The CDR3 covers 14 residues. Germline-derived CDR1 and CDR2 are SGHTA and FQGNSA.

The chain employs TRBV19 and TRBJ1-3; the D is unclear. Germline V gene lookup returns CDR1 LNHDA and CDR2 SQIVND (reference sequence). The CDR3 covers 17 residues. The ends were cut back, 7 bases at V and 4 bases at J, with 23 bases in the middle. The CDR3 coding sequence is TGTGCCAGTAACACCCCCCCCGGCGGGGTTGGAGGAAACACCATATATTTT. Residues: CASNTPPGGVGGNTIYF.

The rearrangement links TRBV6-4 to TRBJ2-1, with 9 nucleotides matching TRBD2. Germline-derived CDR1 and CDR2 are MRHNA and SNTAGT. This CDR3 is built from 15 residues. V gave up 2 bases and J gave up 5 bases; unmatched junction bases: 4. The DNA of the CDR3 is TGTGCCAGCAGTGACGTGCGGGAGGGCCACAATGAGCAGTTCTTC. Translation: CASSDVREGHNEQFF.

The CDR3 DNA is TGTGCCAGTAGGAAGCCGGGGGGCCACGAGCAGTACTTC. Translation: CASRKPGGHEQYF. The chain links TRBV19 to TRBJ2-7, with D possibly matching TRBD2 (7 bases). V shed 6 bases and J shed 5 bases, with 14 bases lying between them. Per germline, CDR1 LNHDA and CDR2 SQIVND (reference sequence). The CDR3 covers 13 residues.

The rearrangement links TRBV6-1 to TRBJ2-7, with D unresolved. Germline assignment: CDR1 MNHNS and CDR2 SASEGT. V lost 2 bases to trimming and J lost 6 bases, with 11 bases between them. CDR3 length equals 13 residues. CDR3 protein: CASSETLSAEQYF. CDR3 bases: TGTGCCAGCAGTGAAACCCTCTCGGCCGAGCAGTACTTC.

This CDR3 reads CASSLITSVRNTEAFF. The CDR3 DNA is TGTGCCAGCAGCTTAATTACCTCTGTGAGGAACACTGAAGCTTTCTTT. The rearrangement joins TRBV7-3 to TRBJ1-1; D call uncertain. The germline V and J ends were trimmed by 1 base and 1 base, with 13 bases remaining between them. The CDR3 contains 16 residues. Germline V gene data show CDR1 as SGHTA and CDR2 as FQGTGA.

The table lists this clone with a few counts. The gene calls are TRBV30 and TRBJ1-2, with no clear D. There are 12 residues in the CDR3. Germline CDR1 is GTSNPN and CDR2 is SVGIG (reference sequence). V lost 8 bases, J lost 1 base, and 11 bases lay in between. The CDR3 DNA is TGTGCCAGAGACTGGTTTAACTATGGCTACACCTTC. Protein: CARDWFNYGYTF.

The chain couples TRBV19 to TRBJ2-5, with D unclear. CDR3 length: 14 residues. Deletions cut 1 base from V and 0 bases from J, with 6 bases between. CDR1 and CDR2 from the germline V gene are LNHDA and SQIVND (reference sequence). The DNA for the CDR3 is TGTGCCAGTAGTATAGCTCAGTACCAAGAGACCCAGTACTTC. It specifies CASSIAQYQETQYF.

This clone came up a few times. This sequence joins TRBV5-1 and TRBJ2-7; 8 bases are shared with TRBD2. Germline V gives CDR1 SGHRS, CDR2 YFSETQ. This CDR3 has 17 residues. V lost 3 bases, J lost 7 bases, and 18 bases stayed unmatched. In DNA, the CDR3 is TGCGCCAGCAGCTCGAATCCGGTCGCGGGGGGAAGGGTAGAGCAGTACTTC. Amino acids: CASSSNPVAGGRVEQYF.

Regarding this clone: Different DNA sequences within this sample yield the same CDR3. Here the CDR3 DNA reads TGTGCCTGGAGCCTTCTTACGTCGTTATTGGTGACCGAGCAGTACTTC. As protein: CAWSLLTSLLVTEQYF. V gene TRBV30 combines with J gene TRBJ2-7; D gene ambiguous. The CDR3 contains 16 residues. The V and J ends lost 3 bases and 6 bases respectively, with 24 bases between them. CDR1 is GTSNPN, CDR2 SVGIG, per germline (reference sequence).

V gene TRBV19 combines with J gene TRBJ1-2, with 7 bases matching TRBD1. The V segment lost 3 bases and the J segment 1 base; nucleotides outside the gene matches: 14. CDR3 length equals 18 residues. From germline, CDR1 is LNHDA and CDR2 SQIVND (reference sequence). CDR3 nucleotides: TGTGCCAGTAGTATGACAGGGTTGCATATGTTGAGTAACTATGGCTACACCTTC. Translating it yields CASSMTGLHMLSNYGYTF.

The V call is TRBV4-3, the J call TRBJ2-7; tentatively, D is TRBD2 (5 bases). Trimming left V 0 bases short and J 9 bases short, with 12 bases between. The CDR3 is 13 residues long. Germline CDR1 LGHNA, CDR2 YSLEER. The CDR3 is CASSQDREGRQYF. The CDR3, as DNA: TGCGCCAGCAGCCAAGATCGTGAGGGCAGGCAGTACTTC.

The gene calls are TRBV6-4 and TRBJ1-1; perhaps TRBD1 as D (5 bases). The V gene's germline CDR1 is MRHNA and CDR2 SNTAGT. The ends were cut back, 7 bases at V and 2 bases at J, with 11 bases in the middle. The CDR3 totals 13 residues. CDR3 protein: CASKRDGNTEAFF. In nucleotides, the CDR3 is TGTGCCAGCAAACGGGACGGCAACACTGAAGCTTTCTTT.

This clone showed up just once. CDR3: CASSYRTVNTEAFF. Written as DNA, the CDR3 is TGTGCCAGCAGCTACAGGACGGTGAACACTGAAGCTTTCTTT. The chain uses TRBV7-2 and TRBJ1-1, with a possible D match to TRBD1 (5 bases). CDR3 length: 14 residues. CDR1 SGHTA and CDR2 FQGNSA come from the germline V gene. Trimming pared 4 bases from V and 0 bases from J, leaving 9 bases between.

The V and J genes are TRBV5-1 and TRBJ2-3; D remains ambiguous. The germline V gene has CDR1 SGHRS and CDR2 YFSETQ. This CDR3 is 13 amino acids long. V lost 4 bases, J lost 2 bases, and 8 bases lay in between. CDR3 in amino acids: CASSQLPTDTQYF. CDR3 nucleotide sequence: TGCGCCAGCAGCCAACTACCCACAGATACGCAGTATTTT.

The chain joins TRBV5-6 to TRBJ2-7; 8 bases are a match to TRBD1. CDR1 is SGHDT and CDR2 is YYEEEE in the germline V gene. V shed 4 bases and J 11 bases; nucleotides not matched to a gene: 5. This CDR3 region has 11 residues. CDR3 sequence (DNA): TGTGCCAGCAGCCTGGGACAGGTAAAGTACTTC. Amino acid sequence: CASSLGQVKYF.

This clone was detected only once. The chain combines TRBV30 with TRBJ2-2; D is perhaps TRBD2 (6 bases). V dropped 4 bases and J dropped 6 bases, with 15 bases sitting between them. The CDR3 totals 14 residues. Germline lookup yields CDR1 GTSNPN and CDR2 SVGIG (reference sequence). Here the CDR3 DNA reads TGTGCCTGGAATAGCGGCGTCCCCCCCGGGGAGCTGTTTTTT. This sequence encodes CAWNSGVPPGELFF.

The chain links TRBV30 to TRBJ1-5; 8 nucleotides agree with TRBD1. Germline V CDR1 and CDR2: GTSNPN, SVGIG (reference sequence). CDR3 size: 14 residues. V was pared by 4 bases and J by 2 bases, with 4 bases of the junction left unmatched. CDR3 protein: CAWNSGGGNQPQHF. The CDR3 nucleotides are TGTGCCTGGAATTCAGGGGGCGGCAATCAGCCCCAGCATTTT.

Note on this clone: One end of the junction varies from germline; a read error may be responsible. The chain is built from TRBV7-7 and TRBJ2-5; no reliable D call. This CDR3 comprises 15 residues. The germline CDR1 and CDR2 sequences are SSHAT and FNYEAQ (reference sequence). CDR3 sequence: CASSFSRTPQETQYF. The CDR3 DNA follows: TGTGCTAGCAGCTTTTCAAGGACGCCACAAGAGACCCAGTACTTC.